This T cell receptor (beta chain) was sequenced for a study of blood T cell repertoires in COVID-19. Germline loops: CDR1 SQVTM, CDR2 ANQGSEA. Trimming removed 6 bases from V and 4 bases from J; junction bases left unmatched: 7. The CDR3 totals 13 residues. Measured with immunoSEQ multiplex PCR; TCRdb has only the in-frame clones, and not every one. The data show 95,000 to 100,000 clones, with around 92% seen just once and 5% to 6% held by the top ten. The sequenced sample was peripheral blood. V gene TRBV29-1 combines with J gene TRBJ2-7; 9 bases line up with TRBD2. The source of this sequence is a man aged 45-65 years with active COVID-19. The DNA for the CDR3 is TGCAGCGTCGCCGTAGCGGGAGAGTACGAGCAGTACTTC. It encodes CSVAVAGEYEQYF.